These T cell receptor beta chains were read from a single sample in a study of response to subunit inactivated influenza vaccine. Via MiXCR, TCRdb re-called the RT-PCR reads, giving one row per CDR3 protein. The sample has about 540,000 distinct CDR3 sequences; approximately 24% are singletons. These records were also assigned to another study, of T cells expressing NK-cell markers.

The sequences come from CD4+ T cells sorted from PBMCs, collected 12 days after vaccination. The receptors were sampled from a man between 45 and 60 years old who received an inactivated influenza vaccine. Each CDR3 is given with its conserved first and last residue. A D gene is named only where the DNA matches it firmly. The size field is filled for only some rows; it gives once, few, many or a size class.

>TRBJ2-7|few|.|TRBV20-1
TGCAGTGCTAGTCTCCTCCCGTTGAACGAGCAGTACTTC
CSASLLPLNEQYF
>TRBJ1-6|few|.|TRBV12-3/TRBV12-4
TGTGCCAGCAGTTTTTCAAGGAGCTCCTATAATTCACCCCTCCACTTT
CASSFSRSSYNSPLHF
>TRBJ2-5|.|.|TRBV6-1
TGTGCCAGCAGTGCCGGACAGCAGTTAGGGGCCCAGTACTTC
CASSAGQQLGAQYF
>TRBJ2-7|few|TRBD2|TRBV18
TGTGCCAGCTCACCACGGCGGCAGGGAACTAGCGGGAGGGTCCTCTACGAGCAGTACTTC
CASSPRRQGTSGRVLYEQYF
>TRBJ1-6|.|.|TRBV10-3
TGTGCCATCAGCGCCAACACGGGACATAATAATTCACCCCTCCACTTT
CAISANTGHNNSPLHF
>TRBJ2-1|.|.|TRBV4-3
TGCGCCAGCAGCCAAGTTCTAGCGACCGCCTACAATGAGCAGTTCTTC
CASSQVLATAYNEQFF
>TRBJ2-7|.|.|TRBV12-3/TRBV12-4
TGTGCCAGCACGACGACCCGGGGAAACCGCTCCTACGAGCAGTACTTC
CASTTTRGNRSYEQYF
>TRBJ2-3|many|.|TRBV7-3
TGTGCCAGCAGCTTAAGCTCTCTAACAGATACGCAGTATTTT
CASSLSSLTDTQYF
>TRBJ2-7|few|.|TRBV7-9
TGTGCCAGCAGCTCCCAGTGGGGCTCCTACGAGCAGTACTTC
CASSSQWGSYEQYF
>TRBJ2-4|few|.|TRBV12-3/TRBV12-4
TGTGCCAGCAGCCGACCGGTAGGGGTCACGAACTTC
CASSRPVGVTNF
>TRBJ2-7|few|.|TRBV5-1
TGCGCCAGCAGCTTCCCCCCCGGCGAGCAGTACTTC
CASSFPPGEQYF
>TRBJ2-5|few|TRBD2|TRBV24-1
TGTGCCACCAGTGACCCCGGGACTAGCGGGAGAGTGGGCGAGACCCAGAACTTC
CATSDPGTSGRVGETQNF
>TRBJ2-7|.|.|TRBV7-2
TGTGCCAGCAGTGAAGGTAGGGTTAGCTCCTACGAGCAGTACTTC
CASSEGRVSSYEQYF
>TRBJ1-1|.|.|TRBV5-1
TGCGCCAGCAGCTTGGGACCGGGAGGAGACACTGAAGCTTTCTTT
CASSLGPGGDTEAFF
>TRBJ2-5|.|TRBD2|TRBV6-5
TGTGCCAGCAGTTACTCGGGCAGGGAGGGGGAGACCCAGTACTTC
CASSYSGREGETQYF
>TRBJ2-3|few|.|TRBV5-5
TGTGCCAGCAGCTTGGTACTAGGAGCAGATACGCAGTATTTT
CASSLVLGADTQYF
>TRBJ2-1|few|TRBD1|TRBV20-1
TGCAGTGCCATCGGACAGGGGACTGACTCCTACAATGAGCAGTTCTTC
CSAIGQGTDSYNEQFF
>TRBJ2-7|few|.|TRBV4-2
TGTGCCAGCAGCTCGCAGAGAGCCTACGAGCAGTACTTC
CASSSQRAYEQYF
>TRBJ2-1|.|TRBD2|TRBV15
TGTGCCACCAGCAGAGAGCGGGGGGGATACAATGAGCAGTTCTTC
CATSRERGGYNEQFF
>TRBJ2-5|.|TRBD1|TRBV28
TGTGCCAGCAGTTTAGTAGGGGGCGGGTTGGGGACCCAGTACTTC
CASSLVGGGLGTQYF
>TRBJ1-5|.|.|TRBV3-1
TGTGCCAGCAGCCAAGGCAGGGGATGGGGTCAGCCCCAGCATTTT
CASSQGRGWGQPQHF
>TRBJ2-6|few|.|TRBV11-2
TGTGCCAGCAGTCCAAATACAGGGTCTGGGGCCAACGTCCTGACTTTC
CASSPNTGSGANVLTF
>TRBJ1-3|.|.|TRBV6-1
TGTGCCAGCAGTGATGGGCCCAGCTCTGGAAACACCATATATTTT
CASSDGPSSGNTIYF
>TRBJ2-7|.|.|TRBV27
TGTGCCAGCAGTTTATCTAAAGACGGCGGCGAGCAGTACTTC
CASSLSKDGGEQYF
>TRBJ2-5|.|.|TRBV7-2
TGTGCCAGCAGCATAGATAGTGGGGCCCAGTACTTC
CASSIDSGAQYF
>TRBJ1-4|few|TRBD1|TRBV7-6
TGTGCCAGCAGCCCGGAGACAGGGCGGCGCGAAAAACTGTTTTTT
CASSPETGRREKLFF
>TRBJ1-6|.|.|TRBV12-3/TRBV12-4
TGTGCCAGCGGGGACGGGAGCTCCTATAATTCACCCCTCCACTTT
CASGDGSSYNSPLHF
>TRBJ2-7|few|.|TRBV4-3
TGCGCCAGCAGCCAAGATTTGGGGGGAGTCTACGAGCAGTACTTC
CASSQDLGGVYEQYF
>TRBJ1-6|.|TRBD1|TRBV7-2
TGTGCCAGCAGCTTCGTGGACAGGGGGTTGACGGATTCACCCCTCCACTTT
CASSFVDRGLTDSPLHF
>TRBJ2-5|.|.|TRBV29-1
TGCAGCGTACTCATACAGGCGTCACAAGAGACCCAGTACTTC
CSVLIQASQETQYF
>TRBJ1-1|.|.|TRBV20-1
TGCAGTGCAGCTACAGCGAACACTGAAGCTTTCTTT
CSAATANTEAFF
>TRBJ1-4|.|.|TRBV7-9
TGTGCCAGCAGTGCCTGGGGTAATGAAAAACTGTTTTTT
CASSAWGNEKLFF
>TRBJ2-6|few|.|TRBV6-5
TGTGCCAGCAGTTACACGGGGATGGGACGGTCTGGGGCCAACGTCCTGACTTTC
CASSYTGMGRSGANVLTF
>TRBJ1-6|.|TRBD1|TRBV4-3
TGCGCCAGCAGCCAAGGACAGGGCGGTTCACCCCTCCACTTT
CASSQGQGGSPLHF
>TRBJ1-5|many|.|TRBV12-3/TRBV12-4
TGTGCCAGCAGTTTAGGCAGCCAGCCCCAGCATTTT
CASSLGSQPQHF
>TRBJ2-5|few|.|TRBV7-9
TGTGCCAGCAGCCGCAAGGAGACCCAGTACTTC
CASSRKETQYF
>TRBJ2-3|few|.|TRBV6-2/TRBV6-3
TGTGCCAGCAGCACCGGGACCCCGCCAGATACGCAGTATTTT
CASSTGTPPDTQYF
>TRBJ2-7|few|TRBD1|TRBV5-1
TGCGCCAGCAGCCCTAACCTCCGGGACAGATCCTACGAGCAGTACTTC
CASSPNLRDRSYEQYF
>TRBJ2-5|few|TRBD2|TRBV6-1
TGTGCCAGCAGCCCCCGGGGGCGGGGGGAAGAGACCCAGTACTTC
CASSPRGRGEETQYF
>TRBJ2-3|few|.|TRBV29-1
TGCAGCGTGGGCAGTTGGGACAGCACAGATACGCAGTATTTT
CSVGSWDSTDTQYF
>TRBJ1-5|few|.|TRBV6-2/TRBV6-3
TGTGCCAGCAGTCGACAGTATAGCAATCAGCCCCAGCATTTT
CASSRQYSNQPQHF
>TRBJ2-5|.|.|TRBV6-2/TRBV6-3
TGTGCCAGCAGTTACTCGATTCCGCCAAAGTACCAAGAGACCCAGTACTTC
CASSYSIPPKYQETQYF
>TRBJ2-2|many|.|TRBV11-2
TGTGCCAGCAGCTTAAGGGGTGGGGAGCTGTTTTTT
CASSLRGGELFF
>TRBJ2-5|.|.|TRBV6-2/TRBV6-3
TGTGCCAGCAGCCCAATCGGACTCTTGTACCAAGAGACCCAGTACTTC
CASSPIGLLYQETQYF
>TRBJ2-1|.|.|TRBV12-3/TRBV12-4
TGTGCCAGCAGTTTCGAGCCAACCCCCTATCGAGGTGAGCAGTTCTTC
CASSFEPTPYRGEQFF
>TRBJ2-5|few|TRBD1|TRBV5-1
TGCGCCAGCAGCTTGGACAGGGGGGCAGGGGAGACCCAGTACTTC
CASSLDRGAGETQYF
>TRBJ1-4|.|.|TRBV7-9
TGTGCCAGCAGCTTGGGTTTAAGGGATTTGGAAAAACTGTTTTTT
CASSLGLRDLEKLFF
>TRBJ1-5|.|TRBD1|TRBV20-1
TGCAGTGCGTCCGGGACAGGGGGTCGGGTTAATCAGCCCCAGCATTTT
CSASGTGGRVNQPQHF
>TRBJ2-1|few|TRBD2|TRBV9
TGTGCCAGCAGCGTAGCGAGCCACTCGGGGGGCAATGAGCAGTTCTTC
CASSVASHSGGNEQFF